One sample yielded the 18 T cell receptor beta chains listed below, sequenced in a study of T cell responses to AZD1222 COVID-19 vaccine. Clones were read by immunoSEQ multiplex PCR, and TCRdb kept only the in-frame ones, dropping some. The sample shows 130,000 to 150,000 clones, 85% to 90% of them seen only once. The sequenced sample was peripheral blood, obtained on day 0 of AZD1222 vaccination. These receptors came from an adult in good health.

The chain combines TRBV6-2 or TRBV6-3 with TRBJ1-4; no clear D gene. The CDR3 consists of 15 residues. Looked up from germline, CDR1 is MNHEY and CDR2 is SVGEGT. The germline V and J ends were trimmed by 0 bases and 5 bases, with 10 bases remaining between them. Written as DNA, the CDR3 is TGTGCCAGCAGTTACTCGGGCGGTGAAAATGAAAAACTGTTTTTT. Encoded protein: CASSYSGGENEKLFF.

The rearrangement uses TRBV15 and TRBJ1-2, with 7 bases lining up with TRBD1. The V segment lost 0 bases and the J segment 1 base; nucleotides outside the gene matches: 14. This CDR3 is built from 19 residues. CDR1 and CDR2 from the germline V gene are LNHNV and YYDKDF (reference sequence). The CDR3 protein is CATSRDLFTGQIFNYGYTF. CDR3 in DNA: TGTGCCACCAGCAGAGATTTGTTCACGGGACAGATTTTTAACTATGGCTACACCTTC.

This sequence joins TRBV7-9 and TRBJ1-4; TRBD1 matches 9 bases. Germline V gene sequence: CDR1 SEHNR, CDR2 FQNEAQ (reference sequence). The CDR3 extends over 13 amino acids. V lost 8 bases and J lost 6; bases outside the gene matches: 4. The CDR3 loop reads CASLRQGDEKLFF. In DNA, the CDR3 is TGTGCCAGCTTGAGACAGGGGGATGAAAAACTGTTTTTT.

The chain employs TRBV12-3 or TRBV12-4 and TRBJ1-2, with a tentative D call TRBD1 (5 bases). This CDR3 is built from 13 residues. The ends were cut back, 5 bases at V and 4 bases at J, with 11 bases in the middle. In DNA form, the CDR3 reads TGTGCCAGCAGTGGGTCGAGGGGCTATGGCTACACCTTC. Translation: CASSGSRGYGYTF.

The chain is built from TRBV7-3 and TRBJ2-1, with D perhaps matching TRBD2 (6 bases). The CDR3 totals 16 residues. V was pared by 5 bases and J by 8 bases, with 22 bases between. Germline V gene sequence: CDR1 SGHTA, CDR2 FQGTGA. CDR3 nucleotide sequence: TGTGCCAGCAGCCCAATCGGGGGTCCCGTGGGGGATGAGCAGTTCTTC. This gives the protein CASSPIGGPVGDEQFF. Filled out from reference TRBV7-3 and TRBJ2-1, the complete variable domain reads GAGVSQTPSNKVTEKGKYVELRCDPISGHTALYWYRQSLGQGPEFLIYFQGTGAADDSGLPNDRFFAVRPEGSVSTLKIQRTERGDSAVYLCASSPIGGPVGDEQFFGPGTRLTVL.

This sequence joins TRBV9 and TRBJ1-6, with 8 nucleotides matching TRBD1. V was pared by 4 bases and J by 5 bases, with 11 bases of the junction left unmatched. In germline, CDR1 is SGDLS, CDR2 YYNGEE. The CDR3 has 17 amino acids. The CDR3 here is CASSSSPTGVDNSPLHF. Written as DNA, the CDR3 is TGTGCCAGCAGCTCCTCTCCGACAGGGGTTGATAATTCACCCCTCCACTTT.

The chain recombines TRBV7-3 with TRBJ2-1; TRBD1 aligns across 7 bases. V lost 4 bases, J lost 2 bases, and 5 bases stayed unmatched. Germline values: CDR1 SGHTA, CDR2 FQGTGA. This CDR3 has 15 residues. CDR3 sequence reads: CASSSSGQTYNEQFF. CDR3 DNA sequence: TGTGCCAGCAGCTCGTCGGGACAGACCTACAATGAGCAGTTCTTC.

The V and J genes are TRBV27 and TRBJ1-6, with 9 positions matching TRBD1. The CDR3 loop spans 15 amino acids. The V and J ends lost 7 bases and 8 bases, in that order; junction bases with no gene match: 9. CDR1 is MNHEY and CDR2 is SMNVEV in the germline V gene (reference sequence). CDR3 residues: CASTNTGTGYSPLHF. The CDR3 DNA reads as TGTGCCAGCACCAACACCGGGACAGGGTATTCACCCCTCCACTTT.

This chain joins TRBV11-2 and TRBJ2-7; no clear D. In germline, CDR1 is SGHAT, CDR2 FQNNGV. This CDR3 comprises 13 residues. V lost 6 bases and J 3 bases, leaving 12 bases between the germline ends. DNA of the CDR3: TGTGCCAGCAGAACCAGGAACAGCTACGAGCAGTACTTC. Amino acid sequence: CASRTRNSYEQYF.

This clone was seen only once. The chain joins TRBV6-5 to TRBJ1-1; tentative D call: TRBD1 (5 bases). V dropped 2 bases and J dropped 6 bases, with 13 bases sitting between them. The length of the CDR3 is 14 residues. Germline-derived CDR1 and CDR2 are MNHEY and SVGAGI. The CDR3 reads CASSYVGGAPEAFF. DNA for the CDR3: TGTGCCAGCAGTTACGTTGGGGGTGCCCCTGAAGCTTTCTTT.

The V call is TRBV2, the J call TRBJ2-7; D may be TRBD2 (5 bases). The CDR3 is 11 residues long. The V gene lost 8 bases and the J gene lost 5 bases, with 10 bases spanning the gap. Germline CDR1 reads SNHLY; CDR2 reads FYNNEI. The CDR3 loop is CASGSPNEQYF. DNA for the CDR3: TGTGCCAGCGGGAGCCCCAACGAGCAGTACTTC.

This clone was picked up one time. The chain carries TRBV5-1 and TRBJ1-1, with 7 bases aligning to TRBD1. Germline values: CDR1 SGHRS, CDR2 YFSETQ. V lost 3 bases, J lost 0 bases, and 2 bases stayed unmatched. This CDR3 is 14 amino acids long. The CDR3 region has the DNA TGCGCCAGCAGCTCGCAGGGGGTGAACACTGAAGCTTTCTTT. Protein: CASSSQGVNTEAFF.

V gene TRBV10-1 combines with J gene TRBJ2-3; D gene unclear. Looked up from germline, CDR1 is WNHNN and CDR2 is SYGVQD (reference sequence). V was shortened by 3 bases and J by 6 bases, with 10 bases between the two germline ends. There are 13 residues in the CDR3. CDR3 DNA: TGCGCCAGCAGTGATCGGCGGTGGGATACGCAGTATTTT. Protein sequence: CASSDRRWDTQYF.

This chain connects TRBV4-1 to TRBJ1-1; a possible D gene is TRBD1 (5 bases). V lost 4 bases and J 1 base, leaving 10 bases between the germline ends. CDR1 and CDR2 (germline): MGHRA, YSYEKL. The CDR3 sequence is 14 residues long. The CDR3 DNA reads TGCGCCAGCAGCCCAGGGCCGCAGAACACTGAAGCTTTCTTT. Residues: CASSPGPQNTEAFF.

The genes are TRBV7-8 and TRBJ1-4; 11 positions match TRBD1. Germline CDR1 is SGHVS and CDR2 is FQNEAQ. The CDR3 length is 15 residues. The J segment lost 14 bases and the V segment lost 1 base, leaving 9 bases of the junction unmatched. The CDR3 DNA reads TGTGCCAGCAGCTTAGACCGGGACAGGGGGAGTCGGCTGTTTTTT. Translated, it gives CASSLDRDRGSRLFF.

This chain joins TRBV5-5 and TRBJ1-5; D is unclear. This CDR3 has 15 amino acids. Trimming took 4 bases from V and 2 from J, leaving 13 bases between them. Germline values: CDR1 SGHKS, CDR2 YYEKEE (reference sequence). The CDR3 DNA reads TGTGCCAGCAGCCGAAGACCGGAAGGCAATCAGCCCCAGCATTTT. Translation: CASSRRPEGNQPQHF.

This chain uses TRBV4-1 with TRBJ1-2, with TRBD1 matching over 8 bases. V lost 0 bases, J lost 8 bases, and 8 bases stayed unmatched. The CDR3 is made up of 15 amino acids. CDR1 is MGHRA and CDR2 is YSYEKL in the germline V gene. The CDR3: CASSQDRDRGGGYTF. The CDR3 DNA is TGCGCCAGCAGCCAAGATAGAGACAGGGGAGGAGGCTACACCTTC.

The rearrangement joins TRBV11-2 to TRBJ2-7, with TRBD1 identical over 7 bases. Germline-derived CDR1 and CDR2 are SGHAT and FQNNGV. This CDR3 region has 15 residues. The trim removed 5 bases at V and 2 bases at J, leaving 9 bases unmatched. CDR3 in amino acids: CASSPIGTATYEQYF. The CDR3, as DNA: TGTGCCAGCAGCCCAATCGGGACAGCTACCTACGAGCAGTACTTC.